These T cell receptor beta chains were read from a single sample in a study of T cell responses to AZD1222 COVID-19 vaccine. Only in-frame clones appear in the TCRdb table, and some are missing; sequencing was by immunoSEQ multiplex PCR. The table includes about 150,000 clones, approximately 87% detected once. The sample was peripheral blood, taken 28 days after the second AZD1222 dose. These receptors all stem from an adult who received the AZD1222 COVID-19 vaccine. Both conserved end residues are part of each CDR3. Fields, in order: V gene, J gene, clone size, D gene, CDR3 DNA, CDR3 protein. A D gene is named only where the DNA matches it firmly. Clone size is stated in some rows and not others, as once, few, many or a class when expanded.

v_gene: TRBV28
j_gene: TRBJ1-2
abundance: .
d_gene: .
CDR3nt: TGTGCCAGCACCTTAAGTGGAGGGGGGCCTTACTATGGCTACACCTTC
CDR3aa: CASTLSGGGPYYGYTF

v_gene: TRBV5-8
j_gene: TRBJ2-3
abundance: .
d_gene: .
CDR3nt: TGTGCCAGCAGCTTTTTCAGGGCCTACACAGATACGCAGTATTTT
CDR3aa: CASSFFRAYTDTQYF

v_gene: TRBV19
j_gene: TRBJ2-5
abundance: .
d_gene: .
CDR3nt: TGTGCCAGTAGTATCTGGGGGTCAGCCCAAGAGACCCAGTACTTC
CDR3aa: CASSIWGSAQETQYF

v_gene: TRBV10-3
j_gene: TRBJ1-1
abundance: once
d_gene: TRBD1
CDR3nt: TGTGCCATCAGTGAGTCTAGACAGGGAAACACTGAAGCTTTCTTT
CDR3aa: CAISESRQGNTEAFF

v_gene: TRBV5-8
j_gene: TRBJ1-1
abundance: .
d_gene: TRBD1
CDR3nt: TGTGCCAGCAGCCAAAGGACAGGTTCCGTGGCTGAAGCTTTCTTT
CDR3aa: CASSQRTGSVAEAFF

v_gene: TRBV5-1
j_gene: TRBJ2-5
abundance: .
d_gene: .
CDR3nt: TGCGCCAGCAGCTTGGGAGGCAGACCCCCAGAGACCCAGTACTTC
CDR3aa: CASSLGGRPPETQYF

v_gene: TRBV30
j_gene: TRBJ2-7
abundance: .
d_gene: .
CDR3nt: TGTGCCTGGACCCCCCGTCCAGGCCCCTACGAGCAGTACTTC
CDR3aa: CAWTPRPGPYEQYF

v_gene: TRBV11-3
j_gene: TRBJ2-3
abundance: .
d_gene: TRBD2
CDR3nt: TGTGCCAGCAGCTTTAATAGCGGGAGTTCAGATACGCAGTATTTT
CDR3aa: CASSFNSGSSDTQYF

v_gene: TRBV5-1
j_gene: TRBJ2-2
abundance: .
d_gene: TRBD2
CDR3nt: TGCGCCAGCAGCCTATCTAGCGGGAGTACCGGGGAGCTGTTTTTT
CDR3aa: CASSLSSGSTGELFF

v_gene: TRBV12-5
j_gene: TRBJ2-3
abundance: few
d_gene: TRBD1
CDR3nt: TGTGCTAGTGGTTCCGGACAGGATGAAAAAGCAGATACGCAGTATTTT
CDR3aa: CASGSGQDEKADTQYF

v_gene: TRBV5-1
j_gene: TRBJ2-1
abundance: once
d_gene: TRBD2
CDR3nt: TGCGCCAGCAGCCAAGGACTAGTCGGTCCAATGATAGAGCAGTTCTTC
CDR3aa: CASSQGLVGPMIEQFF

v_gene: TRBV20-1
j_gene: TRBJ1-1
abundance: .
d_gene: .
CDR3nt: TGCAGTGCTAGTTGGGGGACGGACACTGAAGCTTTCTTT
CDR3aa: CSASWGTDTEAFF

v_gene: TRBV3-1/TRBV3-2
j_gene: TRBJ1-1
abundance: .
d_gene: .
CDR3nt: TGTGCCAGCAAGCAGGGCGAGGGGATCACTGAAGCTTTCTTT
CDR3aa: CASKQGEGITEAFF

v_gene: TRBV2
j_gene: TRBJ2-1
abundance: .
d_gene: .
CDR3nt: TGTGCCAGCAGCCCCCAAGAACTCAATGAGCAGTTCTTC
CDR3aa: CASSPQELNEQFF

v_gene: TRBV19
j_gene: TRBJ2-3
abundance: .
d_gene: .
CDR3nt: TGTGCCAGTACCCTCCCCGAAGGGGGGGCAGATACGCAGTATTTT
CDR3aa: CASTLPEGGADTQYF

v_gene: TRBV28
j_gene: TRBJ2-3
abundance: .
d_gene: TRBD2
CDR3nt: TGTGCCAGCAGTCCCGGGACTAGCGGGAGGAGGACAGATACGCAGTATTTT
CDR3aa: CASSPGTSGRRTDTQYF

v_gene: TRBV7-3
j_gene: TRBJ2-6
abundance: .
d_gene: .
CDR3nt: TGTGCCAGCAGCTCAGCAGGGAGCTCTGGGGCCAACGTCCTGACTTTC
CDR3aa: CASSSAGSSGANVLTF

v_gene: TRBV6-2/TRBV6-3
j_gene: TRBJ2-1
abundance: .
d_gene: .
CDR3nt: TGTGCCAGCAGTCCCACCAGCAATGAGCAGTTCTTC
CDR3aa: CASSPTSNEQFF

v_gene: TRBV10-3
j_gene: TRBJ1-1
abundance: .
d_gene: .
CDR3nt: TGTGCCATCAGACCTGGACAGAGTAACACTGAAGCTTTCTTT
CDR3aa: CAIRPGQSNTEAFF

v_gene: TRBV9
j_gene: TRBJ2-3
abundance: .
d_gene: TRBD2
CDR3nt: TGTGCCAGCAGCGTAGGCAGGACTAGCGGGAGAGCGATGGATACGCAGTATTTT
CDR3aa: CASSVGRTSGRAMDTQYF

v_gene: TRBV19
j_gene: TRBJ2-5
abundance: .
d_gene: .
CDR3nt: TGTGCCAGTAGTTCGGGACCCGGCGGGACCCAGTACTTC
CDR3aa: CASSSGPGGTQYF

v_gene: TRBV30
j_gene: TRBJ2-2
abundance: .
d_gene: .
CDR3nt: TGTGCCTATATGAAGGGGACCGGGGAGCTGTTTTTT
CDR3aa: CAYMKGTGELFF

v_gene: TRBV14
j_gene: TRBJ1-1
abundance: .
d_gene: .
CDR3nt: TGTGCCAGCAGCGAAACTCTCTACACTGAAGCTTTCTTT
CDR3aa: CASSETLYTEAFF

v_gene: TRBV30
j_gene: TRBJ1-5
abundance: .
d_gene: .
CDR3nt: TGTGCCTGGAGTGTGGGGACATACATTAATCAGCCCCAGCATTTT
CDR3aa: CAWSVGTYINQPQHF

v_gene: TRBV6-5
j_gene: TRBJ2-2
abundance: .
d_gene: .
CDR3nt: TGTGCCAGCAGTTCCTGGGTAAACACCGGGGAGCTGTTTTTT
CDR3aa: CASSSWVNTGELFF

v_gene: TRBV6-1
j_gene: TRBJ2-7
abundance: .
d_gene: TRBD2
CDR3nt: TGTGCCAGCAGTGAAACGCGACTAGCGGGATCCGAGCAGTACTTC
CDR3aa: CASSETRLAGSEQYF

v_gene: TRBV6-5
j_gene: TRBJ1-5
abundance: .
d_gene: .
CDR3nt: TGTGCCAGCAGGTTGTACAGGGAAAGCAATCAGCCCCAGCATTTT
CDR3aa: CASRLYRESNQPQHF

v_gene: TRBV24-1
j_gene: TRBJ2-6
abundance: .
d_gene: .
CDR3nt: TGTGCCACCAGTGATTTTAACTCTGGGGCCAACGTCCTGACTTTC
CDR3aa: CATSDFNSGANVLTF

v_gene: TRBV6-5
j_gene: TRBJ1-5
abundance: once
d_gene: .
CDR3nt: TGTGCCAGCAGTCAATTAGCGGGAAATCAGCCCCAGCATTTT
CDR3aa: CASSQLAGNQPQHF

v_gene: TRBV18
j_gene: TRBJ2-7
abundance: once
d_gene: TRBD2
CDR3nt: TGTGCCAGCTCACCAACTAGCGAGTACGAGCAGTACTTC
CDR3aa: CASSPTSEYEQYF

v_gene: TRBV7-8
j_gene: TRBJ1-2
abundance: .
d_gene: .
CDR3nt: TGTGCCAGCAGCTTCACGAGACGGAGGGGCTACACCTTC
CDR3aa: CASSFTRRRGYTF

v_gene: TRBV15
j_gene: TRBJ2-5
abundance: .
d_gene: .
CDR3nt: TGTGCCACCAGCAGAGATTACATCGGACCACGGGAGACCCAGTACTTC
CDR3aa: CATSRDYIGPRETQYF

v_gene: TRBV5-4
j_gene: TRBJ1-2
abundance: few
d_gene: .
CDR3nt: TGTGCCAGCAGGAACAGGGCAACCTATGGCTACACCTTC
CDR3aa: CASRNRATYGYTF

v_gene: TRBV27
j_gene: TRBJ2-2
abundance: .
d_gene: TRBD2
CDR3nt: TGTGCCAGCAGTTTATGGTATAATAGGGGTAGGGCTAGCGGGACGAACACCGGGGAGCTGTTTTTT
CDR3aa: CASSLWYNRGRASGTNTGELFF

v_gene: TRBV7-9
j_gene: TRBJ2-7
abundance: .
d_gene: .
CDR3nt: TGTGCCAGCAGCGCCCGTGGTTCCTACGAGCAGTACTTC
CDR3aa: CASSARGSYEQYF

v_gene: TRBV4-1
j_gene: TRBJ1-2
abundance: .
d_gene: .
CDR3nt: TGCGCCAGCAGTTCAAACACTAACTATGGCTACACCTTC
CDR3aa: CASSSNTNYGYTF

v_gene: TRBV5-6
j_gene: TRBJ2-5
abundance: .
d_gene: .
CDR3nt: TGTGCCAGCAGCTTCCAAGAGACCCAGTACTTC
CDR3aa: CASSFQETQYF

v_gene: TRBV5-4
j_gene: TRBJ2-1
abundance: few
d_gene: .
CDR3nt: TGTGCCAGCAGCTTGGTAGGGCCGGGTAATGAGCAGTTCTTC
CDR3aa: CASSLVGPGNEQFF

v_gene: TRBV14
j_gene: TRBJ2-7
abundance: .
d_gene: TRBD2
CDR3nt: TGTGCCAGCGGTCTGGCAGGGAGGGTCCACGAGCAGTACTTC
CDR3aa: CASGLAGRVHEQYF

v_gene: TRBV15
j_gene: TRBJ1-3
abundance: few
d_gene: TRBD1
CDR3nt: TGTGCCACCAGCAGAGATCGGGACAGGGAACGAAACACCATATATTTT
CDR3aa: CATSRDRDRERNTIYF

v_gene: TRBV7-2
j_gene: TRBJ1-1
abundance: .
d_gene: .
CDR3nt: TGTGCCAGCAGCGAACAGGAGAACACTGAAGCTTTCTTT
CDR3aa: CASSEQENTEAFF

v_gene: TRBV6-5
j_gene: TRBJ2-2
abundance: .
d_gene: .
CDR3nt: TGTGCCAGCAGCCCCGGCCAGGTCACCGGGGAGCTGTTTTTT
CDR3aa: CASSPGQVTGELFF

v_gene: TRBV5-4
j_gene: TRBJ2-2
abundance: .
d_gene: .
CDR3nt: TGTGCCAGCAGACATCACTCAATTACCGGGGAGCTGTTTTTT
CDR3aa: CASRHHSITGELFF

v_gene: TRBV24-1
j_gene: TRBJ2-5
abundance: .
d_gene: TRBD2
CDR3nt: TGTGCCACCAGTGATTCGACTAGCGGGAGAGAGACCCAGTACTTC
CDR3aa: CATSDSTSGRETQYF

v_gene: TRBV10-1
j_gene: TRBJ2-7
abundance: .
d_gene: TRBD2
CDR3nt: TGCGCCAGCTGGGGAGGACTAGCGGGAGACGGGTGGTCCTACGAGCAGTACTTC
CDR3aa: CASWGGLAGDGWSYEQYF

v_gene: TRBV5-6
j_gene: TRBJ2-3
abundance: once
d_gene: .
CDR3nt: TGTGCCAGCAGCTTGGTAAAGGGAGGAGATGGCACAGATACGCAGTATTTT
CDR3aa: CASSLVKGGDGTDTQYF

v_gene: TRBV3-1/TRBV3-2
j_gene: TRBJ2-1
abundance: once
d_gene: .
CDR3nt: TGTGCCATTTCGAGTTTTGAGGGTGAGCAGTTCTTC
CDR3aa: CAISSFEGEQFF

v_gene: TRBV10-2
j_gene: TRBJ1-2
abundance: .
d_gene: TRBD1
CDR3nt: TGCGCCAGCAGTGAACTACAGGGGGTTGCTGGCTACACCTTC
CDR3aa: CASSELQGVAGYTF

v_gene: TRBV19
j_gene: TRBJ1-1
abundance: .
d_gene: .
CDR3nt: TGTGCCAGTAGTATAGCCCCGACAGAAGGGGCTGAAGCTTTCTTT
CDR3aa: CASSIAPTEGAEAFF

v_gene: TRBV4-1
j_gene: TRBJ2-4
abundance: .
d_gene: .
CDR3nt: TGCGCCAGCAGCCAAGATAAAAGGGCTCGGTCGGACATTCAGTACTTC
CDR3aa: CASSQDKRARSDIQYF

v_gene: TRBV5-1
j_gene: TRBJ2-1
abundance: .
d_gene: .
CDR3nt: TGCGCCAGCAGCTGGACAGCCGGCGTCAATGAGCAGTTCTTC
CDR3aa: CASSWTAGVNEQFF

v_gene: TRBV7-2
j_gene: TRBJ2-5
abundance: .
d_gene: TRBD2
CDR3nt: TGTGCCAGCAGTCCAGCCGGGGGGGGCGGGGAGACCCAGTACTTC
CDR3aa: CASSPAGGGGETQYF

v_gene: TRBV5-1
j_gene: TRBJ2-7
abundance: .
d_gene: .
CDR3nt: TGCGCCAGCAGCTTGCCCGGGCTCTACGAGCAGTACTTC
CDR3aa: CASSLPGLYEQYF

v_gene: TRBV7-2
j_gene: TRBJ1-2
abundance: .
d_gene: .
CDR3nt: TGTGCCAGCAGCCCGAGGGGCGGAGGTAACTATGGCTACACCTTC
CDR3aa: CASSPRGGGNYGYTF

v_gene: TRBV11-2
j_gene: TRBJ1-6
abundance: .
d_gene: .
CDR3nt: TGTGCCAGCAGCTCCGGAACAGGGTCCAATTCACCCCTCCACTTT
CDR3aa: CASSSGTGSNSPLHF

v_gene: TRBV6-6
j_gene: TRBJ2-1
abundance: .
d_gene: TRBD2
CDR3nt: TGTGCCAGCACCAACTCCCGGCTAGCGGGAGTCAATGAGCAGTTCTTC
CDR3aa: CASTNSRLAGVNEQFF

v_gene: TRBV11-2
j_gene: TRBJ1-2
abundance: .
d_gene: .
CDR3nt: TGTGCCAGCAGCGAGCGGACCACTGATAACTATGGCTACACCTTC
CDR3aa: CASSERTTDNYGYTF

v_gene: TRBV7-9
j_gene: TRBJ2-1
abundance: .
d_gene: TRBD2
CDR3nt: TGTGCCAGCAGCTTACAGGGAACTAGCGGGAGGGCCTACAATGAGCAGTTCTTC
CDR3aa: CASSLQGTSGRAYNEQFF

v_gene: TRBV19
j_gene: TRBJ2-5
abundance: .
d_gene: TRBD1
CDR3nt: TGTGCCAGTAGTAGTTCCGGACAGGGGGGAGGAGAGACCCAGTACTTC
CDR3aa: CASSSSGQGGGETQYF

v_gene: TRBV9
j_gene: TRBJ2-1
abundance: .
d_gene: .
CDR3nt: TGTGCCAGCAGCCCTCTTGACTGGGGCAATGAGCAGTTCTTC
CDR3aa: CASSPLDWGNEQFF